These T cell receptor beta chains were read from a single sample in a study of blood T cell repertoires in COVID-19. The data were produced by immunoSEQ multiplex PCR, yet TCRdb's version contains in-frame clones alone and is incomplete. Seen here are roughly 160,000 clones, around four fifths observed once, and the top ten hold about 8.1%. The sequenced sample consisted of peripheral blood. These receptors originate from a woman of 80 years or more with COVID-19, enrolled during active disease. Both conserved end residues are part of each CDR3. The order of the fields is D gene, V gene, clone size, J gene, CDR3 DNA, CDR3 protein. A D gene is named only where the DNA matches it firmly. Part of the rows lack a size; the others show once, few, many or a class for expanded clones.

d_call: .; v_call: TRBV5-1; clone_size: .; j_call: TRBJ1-5; cdr3_nt: TGCGCCAGCAGCCCGGGACACGTAGGCAATCAGCCCCAGCATTTT; cdr3_aa: CASSPGHVGNQPQHF
d_call: TRBD1; v_call: TRBV9; clone_size: .; j_call: TRBJ1-1; cdr3_nt: TGTGCCAGCAGCGCAGGGGGGAACACTGAAGCTTTCTTT; cdr3_aa: CASSAGGNTEAFF
d_call: TRBD2; v_call: TRBV28; clone_size: .; j_call: TRBJ2-7; cdr3_nt: TGTGCCAGCATAGGGACTAGCGGGAGAAAAGGCTCCTACGAGCAGTACTTC; cdr3_aa: CASIGTSGRKGSYEQYF
d_call: TRBD1; v_call: TRBV10-3; clone_size: .; j_call: TRBJ1-2; cdr3_nt: TGTGCCATCAGTACAGGGGAAGGGAACTATGGCTACACCTTC; cdr3_aa: CAISTGEGNYGYTF
d_call: TRBD2; v_call: TRBV4-1; clone_size: .; j_call: TRBJ2-1; cdr3_nt: TGCGCCAGCAGCCGCTCCACTAGCGGGGGGGCCTTTGAGCAGTTCTTC; cdr3_aa: CASSRSTSGGAFEQFF
d_call: TRBD1; v_call: TRBV3-1/TRBV3-2; clone_size: .; j_call: TRBJ2-5; cdr3_nt: TGTGCCAGCAGCCAGCGGGACAGGGAAGAGACCCAGTACTTC; cdr3_aa: CASSQRDREETQYF
d_call: .; v_call: TRBV28; clone_size: .; j_call: TRBJ2-4; cdr3_nt: TGTGCCAGTCACCGATCAGTAGCCAAAAACATTCAGTACTTC; cdr3_aa: CASHRSVAKNIQYF
d_call: TRBD1; v_call: TRBV4-2; clone_size: once; j_call: TRBJ2-1; cdr3_nt: TGTGCCAGCAGACGGGACAGGGGAAGGAATGAGCAGTTCTTC; cdr3_aa: CASRRDRGRNEQFF
d_call: .; v_call: TRBV5-1; clone_size: .; j_call: TRBJ1-1; cdr3_nt: TGCGCCAGCAAGGGGGAGCCTATGAACACTGAAGCTTTCTTT; cdr3_aa: CASKGEPMNTEAFF
d_call: .; v_call: TRBV7-2; clone_size: .; j_call: TRBJ1-2; cdr3_nt: TGTGCCAGCAGCTTACCCAGGGGATTCAACTATGGCTACACCTTC; cdr3_aa: CASSLPRGFNYGYTF
d_call: .; v_call: TRBV5-1; clone_size: once; j_call: TRBJ2-1; cdr3_nt: TGCGCCAGCAGCTTGGCCGGGATCGGAATTAATGAGCAGTTCTTC; cdr3_aa: CASSLAGIGINEQFF
d_call: .; v_call: TRBV7-9; clone_size: .; j_call: TRBJ1-2; cdr3_nt: TGTGCCAGCAGCTTAGGCAGGGAAGCTGGGGGCTACACCTTC; cdr3_aa: CASSLGREAGGYTF
d_call: TRBD1; v_call: TRBV4-2; clone_size: .; j_call: TRBJ1-2; cdr3_nt: TGTGCCAGCAGCCAGCCGGGACAGGGGGCCTATGGCTACACCTTC; cdr3_aa: CASSQPGQGAYGYTF
d_call: TRBD2; v_call: TRBV5-5; clone_size: .; j_call: TRBJ2-1; cdr3_nt: TGTGCCAGCAGCTTGGGTCTAGCGGGAGGTCAGCAGTTCTTC; cdr3_aa: CASSLGLAGGQQFF
d_call: .; v_call: TRBV14; clone_size: .; j_call: TRBJ2-3; cdr3_nt: TGTGCCAGCAGGGCTCGACACGAGCCCACAGATACGCAGTATTTT; cdr3_aa: CASRARHEPTDTQYF
d_call: .; v_call: TRBV2; clone_size: .; j_call: TRBJ1-1; cdr3_nt: TGTGCCACGGCGAGGGGGGGAAGAACTGAAGCTTTCTTT; cdr3_aa: CATARGGRTEAFF
d_call: .; v_call: TRBV5-6; clone_size: .; j_call: TRBJ1-2; cdr3_nt: TGTGCCAGCAGCTGGCAAGGGAGCCCTCGAGATTTC; cdr3_aa: CASSWQGSPRDF
d_call: TRBD2; v_call: TRBV7-2; clone_size: .; j_call: TRBJ2-2; cdr3_nt: TGTGCCAGCAGCCTGACTAGCGGAAGGGTGGGAGGCACCGGGGAGCTGTTTTTT; cdr3_aa: CASSLTSGRVGGTGELFF
d_call: .; v_call: TRBV12-5; clone_size: once; j_call: TRBJ1-5; cdr3_nt: TGTGCTAGTGGTTCCCTAAACAATCAGCCCCAGCATTTT; cdr3_aa: CASGSLNNQPQHF
d_call: .; v_call: TRBV19; clone_size: .; j_call: TRBJ1-2; cdr3_nt: TGTGCCAGTAGCGTGGACAGCCTTTATGGCTACACCTTC; cdr3_aa: CASSVDSLYGYTF
d_call: .; v_call: TRBV11-2; clone_size: once; j_call: TRBJ1-2; cdr3_nt: TGTGCCAGCAGCTTTTCAGTACCCTATGGCTACACCTTC; cdr3_aa: CASSFSVPYGYTF
d_call: TRBD2; v_call: TRBV19; clone_size: .; j_call: TRBJ2-5; cdr3_nt: TGTGCCAGTAATCGGAGGGGACTAGCGGGAGGCCGAGAGACCCAGTACTTC; cdr3_aa: CASNRRGLAGGRETQYF
d_call: .; v_call: TRBV6-6; clone_size: .; j_call: TRBJ1-2; cdr3_nt: TGTGCCAGCAGCCCCCGCCCGGTCAATGGCTACACCTTC; cdr3_aa: CASSPRPVNGYTF
d_call: .; v_call: TRBV3-1/TRBV3-2; clone_size: .; j_call: TRBJ1-2; cdr3_nt: TGTGCCAGCAGCCCCTTCGGCAGGGTGAATGGCTACACCTTC; cdr3_aa: CASSPFGRVNGYTF
d_call: .; v_call: TRBV3-1/TRBV3-2; clone_size: .; j_call: TRBJ1-2; cdr3_nt: TGTGCCAGCAGCTTCCGGTCGGCGGGGGCTGGCTACACCTTC; cdr3_aa: CASSFRSAGAGYTF
d_call: TRBD1; v_call: TRBV5-4; clone_size: .; j_call: TRBJ2-7; cdr3_nt: TGTGCCAGCAGCGAAACAGGGGGCCCCTACGAGCAGTACTTC; cdr3_aa: CASSETGGPYEQYF
d_call: TRBD1; v_call: TRBV15; clone_size: .; j_call: TRBJ2-1; cdr3_nt: TGTGCCACCAGCAGAGGGGCAGGGGGCAGCGAGCAGTTCTTC; cdr3_aa: CATSRGAGGSEQFF
d_call: .; v_call: TRBV5-1; clone_size: .; j_call: TRBJ1-1; cdr3_nt: TGCGCCAGCAGCATCAGGAGGGACACTGAAGCTTTCTTT; cdr3_aa: CASSIRRDTEAFF
d_call: TRBD1; v_call: TRBV6-1; clone_size: .; j_call: TRBJ1-6; cdr3_nt: TGTGCCAGCAGTGATCAGGGGGCGGGCAATTCACCCCTCCACTTT; cdr3_aa: CASSDQGAGNSPLHF
d_call: TRBD2; v_call: TRBV19; clone_size: .; j_call: TRBJ2-3; cdr3_nt: TGTGCCGTCGGGGGGGATACGCAGTATTTT; cdr3_aa: CAVGGDTQYF
d_call: TRBD1; v_call: TRBV29-1; clone_size: .; j_call: TRBJ1-1; cdr3_nt: TGCAGCGTTCCCCAACGACCGACAGGGGGTACCACTGAAGCTTTCTTT; cdr3_aa: CSVPQRPTGGTTEAFF
d_call: TRBD1; v_call: TRBV5-4; clone_size: few; j_call: TRBJ2-7; cdr3_nt: TGTGCCAGCAGTGACCGAGGACAGGGGTACGAGCAGTACTTC; cdr3_aa: CASSDRGQGYEQYF
d_call: .; v_call: TRBV19; clone_size: .; j_call: TRBJ2-5; cdr3_nt: TGTGCCAGTAGTATTATAGGGGCGGAAGAGACCCAGTACTTC; cdr3_aa: CASSIIGAEETQYF
d_call: TRBD1; v_call: TRBV18; clone_size: .; j_call: TRBJ1-2; cdr3_nt: TGTGCCAGCTCACCCATTACAGGGGGGATTAACTATGGCTACACCTTC; cdr3_aa: CASSPITGGINYGYTF
d_call: TRBD1; v_call: TRBV6-6; clone_size: few; j_call: TRBJ2-1; cdr3_nt: TGTGCCAGCAGACCCGGACAGGGGGCACAGAATGAGCAGTTCTTC; cdr3_aa: CASRPGQGAQNEQFF
d_call: .; v_call: TRBV2; clone_size: .; j_call: TRBJ1-6; cdr3_nt: TGTGCCAGCAGTGAGGGGGGGACGCGGAATAATTCACCCCTCCACTTT; cdr3_aa: CASSEGGTRNNSPLHF
d_call: .; v_call: TRBV5-1; clone_size: .; j_call: TRBJ2-3; cdr3_nt: TGCGCCAGCAGCCCTGGGACAACGAGGACAGATACGCAGTATTTT; cdr3_aa: CASSPGTTRTDTQYF
d_call: .; v_call: TRBV3-1/TRBV3-2; clone_size: .; j_call: TRBJ2-3; cdr3_nt: TGTGCCAGCAGCCAAGTAGAGGCAACGCAGTATTTT; cdr3_aa: CASSQVEATQYF
d_call: TRBD2; v_call: TRBV6-6; clone_size: .; j_call: TRBJ2-3; cdr3_nt: TGTGCCAGCAGTTACAGAGCGGGAATCGAGGGAGATACGCAGTATTTT; cdr3_aa: CASSYRAGIEGDTQYF
d_call: TRBD2; v_call: TRBV3-1/TRBV3-2; clone_size: .; j_call: TRBJ2-2; cdr3_nt: TGTGCCAGCAGCCCCGGACTAGCGGGGGCCGGGGAGCTGTTTTTT; cdr3_aa: CASSPGLAGAGELFF